These 4 T cell receptor beta chains came from one sample sequenced in a study of tumor-infiltrating lymphocytes in glioblastoma multiforme. Multiple V-beta primers and a C-beta primer amplified TCRB from RNA. TCRdb analysed the multiplex PCR reads with MiXCR anew, one entry per CDR3 protein. The data contain around 30,000 distinct CDR3 sequences, roughly three fifths of them singletons. The specimen sequenced was brain tumor tissue. The receptor source for this set is a male donor with glioblastoma.

A remark on this clonotype: A read error is likely, as this CDR3 ends without the conserved phenylalanine or tryptophan. Because the CDR3's place on the DNA is in doubt, the DNA is left out and the CDR3 is given as listed by TCRdb. The gene calls are TRBV6-6 and TRBJ1-6; the table's D call TRBD1 went unverified against the DNA. The CDR3 spans 16 residues, counting both ends. The V gene's germline CDR1 is MNHNY and CDR2 SVGAGI (reference sequence). CDR3 residues: CASSDSQQGNNSPLHS.

In this sample, this clonotype turned up many times. The chain joins TRBV29-1 to TRBJ2-5; 14 bases line up with TRBD2. Germline CDR1 and CDR2: SQVTM and ANQGSEA. Trimming took 3 bases from V and 5 from J; bases not matched to a gene: 8. The CDR3 loop spans 16 amino acids. The CDR3 nucleotides read TGCAGCGTTGAGACGGCGACTAGCGGGAGGGTGGAGACCCAGTACTTC. Amino acid sequence: CSVETATSGRVETQYF.

Ten or more counts support this clonotype. A much larger clone differs from this one at a single base, so this may be a read error. The chain uses TRBV6-6 and TRBJ2-4; D is perhaps TRBD1 (5 bases). CDR1 MNHNY and CDR2 SVGAGI come from the germline V gene (reference sequence). The CDR3 runs to 14 residues. The V end lost 6 bases, the J end lost 8 bases, and 17 bases lay between the germline ends. This CDR3 is CASSQTGPEDIQYF. DNA for the CDR3: TGTGCCAGCAGCCAAACAGGCCCGGAAGACATTCAGTACTTC.

This clonotype has only one observation. Compared with germline, one end of the junction differs, possibly owing to a read error. This rearrangement joins TRBV4-2 to TRBJ2-1; 8 bases are a match to TRBD1. The CDR3 consists of 15 residues. CDR1 is LGHNA and CDR2 is YNFKEQ in the germline V gene. The chain's CDR3 is CASSQDGPGGSEQFF. CDR3 DNA sequence: TGTGCAAGCAGCCAAGATGGGCCAGGGGGCAGTGAGCAGTTCTTC.